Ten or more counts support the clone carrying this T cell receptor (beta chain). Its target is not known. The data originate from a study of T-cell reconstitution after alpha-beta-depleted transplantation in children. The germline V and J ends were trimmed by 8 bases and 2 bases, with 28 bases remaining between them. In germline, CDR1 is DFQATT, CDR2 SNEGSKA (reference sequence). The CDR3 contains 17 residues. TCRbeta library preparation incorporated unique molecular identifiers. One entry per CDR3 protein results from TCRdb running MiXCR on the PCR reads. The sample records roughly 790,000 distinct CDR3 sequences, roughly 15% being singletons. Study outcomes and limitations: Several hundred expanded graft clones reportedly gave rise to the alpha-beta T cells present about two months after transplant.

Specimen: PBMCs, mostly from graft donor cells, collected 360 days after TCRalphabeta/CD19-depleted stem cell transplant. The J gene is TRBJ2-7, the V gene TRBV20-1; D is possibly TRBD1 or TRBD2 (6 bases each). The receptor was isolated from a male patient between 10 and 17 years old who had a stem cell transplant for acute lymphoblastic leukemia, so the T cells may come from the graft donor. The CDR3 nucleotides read TGCAGTCCCTCGGCATTCGGGGGAACAGGGCTAACCTACGAGCAGTACTTC. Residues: CSPSAFGGTGLTYEQYF.